The 15 T cell receptor beta chains below all came from one sample that was sequenced in a study of T cell changes during pregnancy in multiple sclerosis. The data were produced by immunoSEQ multiplex PCR, yet TCRdb's version contains in-frame clones alone and is incomplete. The sample has about 87,000 clones; around 95% are singletons. The input for sequencing was peripheral blood, taken in the third trimester of pregnancy. Receptors originate from a female donor in good health, enrolled as a control in a pregnancy study.

This clone was seen once. The CDR3: CASNLIRQGNQPQHF. The CDR3 nucleotides are TGTGCCAGCAATCTTATTCGGCAGGGTAATCAGCCCCAGCATTTT. V gene TRBV28 combines with J gene TRBJ1-5, with D tentatively TRBD1 (5 bases). Trimming removed 7 bases from V and 4 bases from J, with 17 bases in between. Germline CDR1 is MDHEN and CDR2 is SYDVKM. The CDR3 has 15 residues.

The rearrangement uses TRBV5-6 and TRBJ2-5; TRBD1 is a possible D gene (6 bases). This CDR3 has 13 amino acids. Between the trimmed V and J ends, which lost 3 bases and 0 bases, there was a span of 6 bases. Germline values: CDR1 SGHDT, CDR2 YYEEEE. This chain's CDR3 is CASSWDNQETQYF. The CDR3 DNA reads TGTGCCAGCAGCTGGGACAACCAAGAGACCCAGTACTTC.

A single count supports this clone. V and J are TRBV15 and TRBJ2-7; 13 bases line up with TRBD2. Germline loops: CDR1 LNHNV, CDR2 YYDKDF (reference sequence). This CDR3 has 16 residues. With 1 base clipped from V and 2 bases from J, the junction kept 2 bases outside the gene matches. The CDR3 region has the DNA TGTGCCACCAGCAGAGCCGGGACTAGCGGGGCCTACGAGCAGTACTTC. Its translation: CATSRAGTSGAYEQYF. The entire variable domain, with the rest obtained from reference TRBV15 and TRBJ2-7, is as follows: DAMVIQNPRYQVTQFGKPVTLSCSQTLNHNVMYWYQQKSSQAPKLLFHYYDKDFNNEADTPDNFQSRRPNTSFCFLDIRSPGLGDTAMYLCATSRAGTSGAYEQYFGPGTRLTVT.

V usage is TRBV18 and J usage is TRBJ2-1; perhaps TRBD2 as D (6 bases). CDR3 size: 15 residues. Germline-derived CDR1 and CDR2 are KGHSH and LQKENI. The V gene lost 3 bases and the J gene lost 11 bases, with 20 bases spanning the gap. The CDR3 DNA is TGTGCCAGCTCACCCCTACCCGTCGCGGGGACCCAGCAGTTCTTC. Translating gives CASSPLPVAGTQQFF.

Only one count was recorded for this clone. The chain couples TRBV2 to TRBJ2-7, with D possibly matching TRBD1 (5 bases). The CDR3 length is 16 residues. Between the trimmed V and J ends, which lost 1 base and 4 bases, there was a span of 17 bases. CDR1 and CDR2 from the germline V gene are SNHLY and FYNNEI. Here the CDR3 reads CASSEVSRATYYEQYF. In DNA, the CDR3 is TGTGCCAGCAGTGAAGTGTCCAGGGCAACTTATTACGAGCAGTACTTC. Filled out from reference TRBV2 and TRBJ2-7, the complete variable domain reads EPEVTQTPSHQVTQMGQEVILRCVPISNHLYFYWYRQILGQKVEFLVSFYNNEISEKSEIFDDQFSVERPDGSNFTLKIRSTKLEDSAMYFCASSEVSRATYYEQYFGPGTRLTVT.

The chain uses TRBV28 and TRBJ2-7, with D maybe TRBD1 (5 bases). The ends were cut back, 2 bases at V and 2 bases at J, with 7 bases in the middle. Looked up from germline, CDR1 is MDHEN and CDR2 is SYDVKM. The CDR3 runs to 13 residues. In DNA, the CDR3 is TGTGCCAGCAGTTTACAGACAGCCTACGAGCAGTACTTC. This gives the protein CASSLQTAYEQYF.

This chain joins TRBV6-6 and TRBJ1-4, with a possible D match to TRBD1 (6 bases). The CDR3 contains 15 residues. Germline V lookup: CDR1 MNHNY, CDR2 SVGAGI (reference sequence). V gave up 2 bases and J gave up 2 bases, with 9 bases separating them. DNA of the CDR3: TGTGCCAGCAGTTACGCAGGGGTGACTAATGAAAAACTGTTTTTT. It encodes CASSYAGVTNEKLFF.

The chain has TRBV15 and TRBJ2-1; 8 bases agree with TRBD1. Germline V CDR1 and CDR2: LNHNV, YYDKDF (reference sequence). The length of the CDR3 is 16 residues. V shed 3 bases and J 5 bases; nucleotides not matched to a gene: 9. This CDR3 reads CATSRPPGQDNNEQFF. CDR3 nucleotide sequence: TGTGCCACCAGCAGGCCCCCGGGACAGGACAACAATGAGCAGTTCTTC.

On this clone: The germline gene is not matched at one end of the junction; a read error may be the cause. The gene calls are TRBV28 and TRBJ1-5; unclear D gene. Germline-derived CDR1 and CDR2 are MDHEN and SYDVKM. This CDR3 has 12 amino acids. The CDR3 sequence is CASGLPPQQQHF. CDR3 coding DNA: TGTGCCAGCGGTTTACCTCCTCAACAACAGCATTTT.

This rearrangement joins TRBV30 to TRBJ1-3, with D hard to call. Deletions cut 1 base from V and 2 bases from J, with 6 bases between. The germline gives CDR1 GTSNPN, CDR2 SVGIG (reference sequence). The CDR3 extends over 13 amino acids. CDR3 sequence (DNA): TGTGCCTGGAGTGCAGTAACTGGAAACACCATATATTTT. This encodes CAWSAVTGNTIYF.

This clone was recorded a few times. The chain couples TRBV29-1 to TRBJ1-1, with 8 bases matching TRBD1. The V gene end was trimmed by 7 bases and the J gene end by 1 base; junction bases not matched to a gene: 5. CDR3 size: 13 residues. From germline, CDR1 is SQVTM and CDR2 ANQGSEA. The CDR3 DNA follows: TGCAGCGGACACAGGGGGAAGAACACTGAAGCTTTCTTT. Amino acid sequence: CSGHRGKNTEAFF.

V gene TRBV5-4 combines with J gene TRBJ2-5, with 9 positions matching TRBD1. V dropped 3 bases and J dropped 4; count of bases not matched to a gene: 7. Per germline, CDR1 SGHNT and CDR2 YYREEE (reference sequence). The CDR3 totals 15 residues. The CDR3 here is CASSSKDRGGETQYF. In DNA form, the CDR3 reads TGTGCCAGCAGCTCCAAGGACAGGGGTGGAGAGACCCAGTACTTC.

The chain couples TRBV29-1 to TRBJ2-3, with 9 bases aligning to TRBD2. From germline, CDR1 is SQVTM and CDR2 ANQGSEA. This CDR3 is built from 17 residues. With 0 bases clipped from V and 6 bases from J, the junction kept 13 bases outside the gene matches. The chain's CDR3 is CSVEDLRGRAYSDTQYF. CDR3 nucleotide sequence: TGCAGCGTTGAAGATCTTCGCGGGAGGGCCTATAGTGATACGCAGTATTTT.

V gene TRBV28 combines with J gene TRBJ2-7; TRBD1 might be the D (9 bases). The germline V gene has CDR1 MDHEN and CDR2 SYDVKM. The CDR3 is made up of 15 amino acids. The germline V and J ends were trimmed by 8 bases and 4 bases, with 21 bases remaining between them. CDR3 bases: TGTGCCAGCTACAGTAGCGGGACAGGGAAGTACGAGCAGTACTTC. It is translated as CASYSSGTGKYEQYF.

For the CDR3, the DNA is TGTGCCATCACTTCGGCTAGCGGGAGGGACGAGCAGTACTTC. Translated: CAITSASGRDEQYF. This chain links TRBV10-3 with TRBJ2-7, with 12 bases that match TRBD2. J gave up 5 bases and V 7 bases, and 6 bases lay outside the gene matches. This CDR3 contains 14 residues. Germline values: CDR1 ENHRY, CDR2 SYGVKD.